The 17 T cell receptor beta chains below all came from one sample that was sequenced in a study of liver allograft versus peripheral blood T cells. Study background: Transplanted-liver T cell receptor repertoires were compared with recipients' peripheral blood repertoires.

TCRdb processed the reads anew with MiXCR; each CDR3 protein has one entry. Seen here are around 12,000 distinct CDR3 sequences, over 25% observed once, and the top ten hold 2% to 2.5%. The source of these receptors is a human patient who had a liver transplant. Part of the T cell pool may stem from the graft donor.

This clonotype qualifies as medium-sized. The chain carries TRBV27 and TRBJ1-6; D ambiguous. With 3 bases removed from V and 7 bases from J, the gap between germline ends came to 16 bases. Germline CDR1 MNHEY, CDR2 SMNVEV (reference sequence). The length of the CDR3 is 16 residues. The CDR3: CASSFGGGQPNSPLHF. As DNA, the CDR3 is TGTGCCAGCAGTTTTGGTGGTGGTCAGCCGAATTCACCCCTCCACTTT.

Many counts were recorded for this clonotype. V usage is TRBV19 and J usage is TRBJ2-2; perhaps TRBD1 as D (5 bases). Trimming removed 3 bases from V and 5 bases from J, with 13 bases in between. This CDR3 has 15 residues. From germline, CDR1 is LNHDA and CDR2 SQIVND (reference sequence). CDR3 sequence reads: CASSIKGSGTGELFF. DNA for the CDR3: TGTGCCAGTAGTATTAAAGGGTCAGGGACCGGGGAGCTGTTTTTT.

This clonotype was seen a handful of times. The chain links TRBV24-1 to TRBJ1-1; D not certain. The V and J ends lost 11 bases and 6 bases respectively, with 9 bases between them. Germline assignment: CDR1 KGHDR and CDR2 SFDVKD. This CDR3 is 10 amino acids long. CDR3 protein: CAIRGAEAFF. DNA for the CDR3: TGTGCCATCCGCGGCGCTGAAGCTTTCTTT.

As to this clonotype: The junction shows a germline mismatch at one end, possibly a read error. The rearrangement joins TRBV7-9 to TRBJ2-4; 14 bases align to TRBD2. The CDR3 consists of 12 residues. Germline V gives CDR1 SEHNR, CDR2 FQNEAQ (reference sequence). Written as DNA, the CDR3 is TGTGCCAGCAGCTCCGGGACTAGCGGGAGACACTTC. This encodes CASSSGTSGRHF.

This clonotype was found a few times. The V and J genes are TRBV20-1 and TRBJ1-2, with a tentative D call TRBD1 (6 bases). Germline CDR1 and CDR2: DFQATT and SNEGSKA (reference sequence). V lost 4 bases to trimming and J lost 3 bases, with 12 bases between them. The CDR3 sequence is 13 residues long. The CDR3 DNA sequence: TGCAGTGCTATAGAGGGGGTCGACTATGGCTACACCTTC. Its protein is CSAIEGVDYGYTF.

The V call is TRBV9, the J call TRBJ2-3, with D maybe TRBD2 (5 bases). In germline, CDR1 is SGDLS, CDR2 YYNGEE. This CDR3 has 12 residues. The germline V and J ends were trimmed by 3 bases and 3 bases, with 5 bases remaining between them. CDR3 residues: CASSGGTDTQYF. The CDR3 DNA reads TGTGCCAGCAGCGGAGGGACAGATACGCAGTATTTT.

By share of the sample, this clonotype is medium-sized (0.01 to 0.1%). This chain uses TRBV15 with TRBJ1-1; D possibly corresponds to TRBD1 (6 bases). V was shortened by 2 bases and J by 1 base, with 14 bases between the two germline ends. CDR1 LNHNV and CDR2 YYDKDF come from the germline V gene (reference sequence). There are 16 residues in the CDR3. DNA for the CDR3: TGTGCCACCAGCAGACCCTCCGGGACACCGAACACTGAAGCTTTCTTT. Amino acids: CATSRPSGTPNTEAFF.

In its sample, this clonotype ranks as medium-sized (0.01 to 0.1%). The gene calls are TRBV19 and TRBJ1-4; no firm D call. CDR1 and CDR2 (germline): LNHDA, SQIVND (reference sequence). With 3 bases removed from V and 6 bases from J, the gap between germline ends came to 14 bases. This CDR3 spans 15 amino acids. CDR3 DNA sequence: TGTGCCAGTAGTATTCAGTTAGACGGGCATGAAAAACTGTTTTTT. Translating gives CASSIQLDGHEKLFF.

The chain uses TRBV20-1 and TRBJ2-7, with 10 bases identical to TRBD2. This CDR3 has 15 residues. Germline CDR1 is DFQATT and CDR2 is SNEGSKA (reference sequence). J was trimmed by 4 bases and V by 2 bases; bases with no gene match: 8. CDR3 residues: CSARPGTSATYEQYF. CDR3 DNA: TGCAGTGCTAGACCCGGGACTAGCGCTACATACGAGCAGTACTTC.

This clonotype counts as medium-sized (0.01 to 0.1%). This rearrangement joins TRBV18 to TRBJ1-4; the D is unclear. CDR1 KGHSH and CDR2 LQKENI come from the germline V gene. The V gene lost 2 bases and the J gene lost 8 bases, with 9 bases spanning the gap. This CDR3 contains 13 residues. In DNA, the CDR3 is TGTGCCAGCTCACCAACAGAAGGGGAAAAACTGTTTTTT. Translated: CASSPTEGEKLFF.

This clonotype was detected only a few times. This chain connects TRBV6-6 to TRBJ1-3; 8 bases line up with TRBD1. This CDR3 is built from 15 residues. Germline V CDR1 and CDR2: MNHNY, SVGAGI (reference sequence). With V trimmed by 0 bases and J by 3 bases, 1 base remained unmatched. This CDR3 is CASSYSTGVGNTIYF. The CDR3 region has the DNA TGTGCCAGCAGTTACTCGACAGGGGTTGGAAACACCATATATTTT.

A few counts support this clonotype. The J gene is TRBJ1-6, the V gene TRBV18, with a tentative D call TRBD1 (5 bases). V gave up 1 base and J gave up 7 bases, with 20 bases separating them. From germline, CDR1 is KGHSH and CDR2 LQKENI. The CDR3 has 18 amino acids. The CDR3 here is CASSPRIGVLQENSPLHF. The CDR3 nucleotides are TGTGCCAGCTCACCACGGATTGGAGTTTTACAGGAGAATTCACCCCTCCACTTT. The whole variable domain, filled in from reference TRBV18 and TRBJ1-6, reads NAGVMQNPRHLVRRRGQEARLRCSPMKGHSHVYWYRQLPEEGLKFMVYLQKENIIDESGMPKERFSAEFPKEGPSILRIQQVVRGDSAAYFCASSPRIGVLQENSPLHFGNGTRLTVT.

This chain links TRBV7-9 with TRBJ1-1; D remains ambiguous. The germline CDR1 and CDR2 sequences are SEHNR and FQNEAQ (reference sequence). This CDR3 contains 13 residues. The V and J ends lost 1 base and 3 bases respectively, with 6 bases between them. CDR3 in amino acids: CASSLGGDTEAFF. In DNA, the CDR3 is TGTGCCAGCAGCTTAGGTGGAGACACTGAAGCTTTCTTT.

The chain combines TRBV30 with TRBJ1-6; possibly TRBD1 for D (5 bases). Trimming removed 3 bases from V and 9 bases from J, with 24 bases in between. Germline loops: CDR1 GTSNPN, CDR2 SVGIG (reference sequence). The CDR3 is 17 amino acids. This CDR3 is CAWREPDWLGVVSPLHF. The CDR3 DNA is TGTGCCTGGAGGGAACCGGACTGGCTAGGGGTCGTTTCACCCCTCCACTTT.

Sample share makes this clonotype medium-sized. The V and J genes are TRBV28 and TRBJ1-1; 8 nucleotides line up with TRBD1. CDR1 and CDR2 from the germline V gene are MDHEN and SYDVKM. V dropped 7 bases and J dropped 5; count of bases not matched to a gene: 9. The CDR3 runs 14 residues. Here the CDR3 DNA reads TGTGCCAGCAAACAGGGGGATGTTAGGACTGAAGCTTTCTTT. This sequence encodes CASKQGDVRTEAFF.

V usage is TRBV6-2 or TRBV6-3 and J usage is TRBJ1-6, with no clear D. The CDR3 runs to 14 residues. Trimming took off 6 bases at V and 8 bases at J, with 14 bases between the two ends. Germline V gives CDR1 MNHEY, CDR2 SVGEGT. Here the CDR3 reads CASSPEREDSPLHF. DNA of the CDR3: TGTGCCAGCAGCCCGGAAAGGGAGGATTCACCCCTCCACTTT.

The table lists this clonotype with many counts. The chain joins TRBV6-6 to TRBJ1-5, with D perhaps matching TRBD1 (5 bases). The CDR3 is 13 amino acids. Trimming removed 6 bases from V and 4 bases from J, with 10 bases in between. Per germline, CDR1 MNHNY and CDR2 SVGAGI (reference sequence). The CDR3 region is CASRRQGNQPQHF. CDR3 sequence (DNA): TGTGCCAGCAGACGGCAGGGAAATCAGCCCCAGCATTTT.